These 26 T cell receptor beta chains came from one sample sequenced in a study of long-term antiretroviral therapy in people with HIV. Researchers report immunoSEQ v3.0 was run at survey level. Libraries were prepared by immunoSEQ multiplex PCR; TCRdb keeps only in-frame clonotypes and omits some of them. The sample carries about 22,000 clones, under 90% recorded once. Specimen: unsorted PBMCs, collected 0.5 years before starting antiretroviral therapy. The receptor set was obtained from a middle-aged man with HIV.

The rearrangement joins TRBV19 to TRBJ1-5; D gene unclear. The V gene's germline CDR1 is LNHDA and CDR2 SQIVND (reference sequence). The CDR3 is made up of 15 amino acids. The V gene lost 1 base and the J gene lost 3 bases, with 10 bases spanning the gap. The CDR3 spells CASSIGRAPNQPQHF. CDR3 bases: TGTGCCAGTAGTATAGGGCGGGCACCCAATCAGCCCCAGCATTTT.

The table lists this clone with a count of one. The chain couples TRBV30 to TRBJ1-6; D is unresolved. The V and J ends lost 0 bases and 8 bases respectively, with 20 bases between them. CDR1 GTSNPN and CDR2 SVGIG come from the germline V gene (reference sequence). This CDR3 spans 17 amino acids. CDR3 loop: CAWSVLRPGIADSPLHF. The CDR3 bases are TGTGCCTGGAGTGTACTTCGACCCGGGATAGCCGATTCACCCCTCCACTTT.

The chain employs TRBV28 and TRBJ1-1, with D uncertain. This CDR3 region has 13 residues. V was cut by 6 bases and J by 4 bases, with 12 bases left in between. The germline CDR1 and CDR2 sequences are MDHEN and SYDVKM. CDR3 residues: CASRRLTGTEAFF. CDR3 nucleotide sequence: TGTGCCAGCAGGAGGCTCACGGGCACTGAAGCTTTCTTT.

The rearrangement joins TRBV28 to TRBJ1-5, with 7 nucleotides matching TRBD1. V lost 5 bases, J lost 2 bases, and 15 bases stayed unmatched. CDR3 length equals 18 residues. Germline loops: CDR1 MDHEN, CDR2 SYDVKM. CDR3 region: CASSLGYRQGRGNQPQHF. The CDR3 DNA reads TGTGCCAGCAGTCTTGGCTATAGACAGGGAAGAGGCAATCAGCCCCAGCATTTT.

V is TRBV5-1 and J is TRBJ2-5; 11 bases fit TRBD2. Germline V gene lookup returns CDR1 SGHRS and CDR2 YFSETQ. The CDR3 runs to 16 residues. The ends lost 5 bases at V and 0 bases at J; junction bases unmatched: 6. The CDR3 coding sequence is TGCGCCAGCAGACAGATGACTAGCGGGGACCAAGAGACCCAGTACTTC. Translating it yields CASRQMTSGDQETQYF.

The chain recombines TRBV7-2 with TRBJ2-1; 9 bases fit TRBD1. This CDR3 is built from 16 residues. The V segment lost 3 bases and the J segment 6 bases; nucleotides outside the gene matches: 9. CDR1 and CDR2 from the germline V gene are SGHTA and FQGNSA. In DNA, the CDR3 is TGTGCCAGCAGCTTTGTTGGGACAGGGTCTACCAATGAGCAGTTCTTC. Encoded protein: CASSFVGTGSTNEQFF.

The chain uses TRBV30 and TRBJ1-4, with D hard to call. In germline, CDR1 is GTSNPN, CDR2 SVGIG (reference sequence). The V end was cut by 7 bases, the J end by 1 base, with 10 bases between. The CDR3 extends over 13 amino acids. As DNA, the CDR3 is TGTGCCTCCTACTTGGGAACTAATGAAAAACTGTTTTTT. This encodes CASYLGTNEKLFF.

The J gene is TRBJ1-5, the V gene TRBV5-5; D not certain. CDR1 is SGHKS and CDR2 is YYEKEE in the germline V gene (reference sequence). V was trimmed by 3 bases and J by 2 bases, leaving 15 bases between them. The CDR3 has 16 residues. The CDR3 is CASSSGLRQGNQPQHF. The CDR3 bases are TGTGCCAGCAGCTCGGGGTTACGGCAGGGCAATCAGCCCCAGCATTTT.

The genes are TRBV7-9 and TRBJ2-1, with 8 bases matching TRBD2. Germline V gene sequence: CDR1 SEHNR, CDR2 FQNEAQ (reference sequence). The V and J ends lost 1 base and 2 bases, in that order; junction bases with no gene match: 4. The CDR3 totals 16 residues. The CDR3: CASSLEGRGAYNEQFF. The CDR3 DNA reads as TGTGCCAGCAGCTTAGAGGGGCGGGGGGCCTACAATGAGCAGTTCTTC.

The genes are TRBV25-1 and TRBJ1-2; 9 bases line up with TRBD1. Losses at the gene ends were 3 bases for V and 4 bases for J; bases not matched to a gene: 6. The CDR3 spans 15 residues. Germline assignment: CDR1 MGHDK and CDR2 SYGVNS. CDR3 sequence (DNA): TGTGCCAGCAGTGACTCTGCGACAGGGGGCTATGGCTACACCTTC. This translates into CASSDSATGGYGYTF.

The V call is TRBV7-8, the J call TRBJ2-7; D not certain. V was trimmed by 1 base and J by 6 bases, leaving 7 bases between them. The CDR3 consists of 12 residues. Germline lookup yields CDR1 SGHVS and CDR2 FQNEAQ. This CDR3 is CASSLVVSEQYF. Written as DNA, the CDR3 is TGTGCCAGCAGCTTAGTCGTGAGCGAGCAGTACTTC.

Here the CDR3 reads CASTPRGRGDQPQHF. CDR3 sequence (DNA): TGTGCCAGCACTCCCCGAGGCAGGGGTGATCAGCCCCAGCATTTT. The chain links TRBV6-5 to TRBJ1-5; a weak D match, TRBD1 (6 bases). Trimming removed 7 bases from V and 5 bases from J, with 18 bases in between. The CDR3 spans 15 residues. CDR1 MNHEY and CDR2 SVGAGI come from the germline V gene.

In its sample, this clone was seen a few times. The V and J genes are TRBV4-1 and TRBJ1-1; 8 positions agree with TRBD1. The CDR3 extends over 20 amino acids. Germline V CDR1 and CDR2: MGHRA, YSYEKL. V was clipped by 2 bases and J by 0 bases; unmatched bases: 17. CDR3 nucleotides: TGCGCCAGCAGCCAAACGACAGGGGCGCGTCACCTTCACCTGAACACTGAAGCTTTCTTT. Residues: CASSQTTGARHLHLNTEAFF.

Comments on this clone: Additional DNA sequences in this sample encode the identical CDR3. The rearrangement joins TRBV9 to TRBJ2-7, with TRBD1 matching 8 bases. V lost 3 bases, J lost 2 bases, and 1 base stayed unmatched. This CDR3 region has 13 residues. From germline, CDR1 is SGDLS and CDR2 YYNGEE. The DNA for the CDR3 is TGTGCCAGCAGCGCACAGGGGGCCTACGAGCAGTACTTC. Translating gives CASSAQGAYEQYF.

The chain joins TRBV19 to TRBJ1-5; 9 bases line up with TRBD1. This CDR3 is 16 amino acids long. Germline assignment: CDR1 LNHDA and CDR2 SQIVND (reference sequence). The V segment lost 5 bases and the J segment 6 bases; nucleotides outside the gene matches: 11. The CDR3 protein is CASSPDRGGHGQPQHF. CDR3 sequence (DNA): TGTGCCAGTAGTCCCGACAGGGGGGGGCATGGTCAGCCCCAGCATTTT.

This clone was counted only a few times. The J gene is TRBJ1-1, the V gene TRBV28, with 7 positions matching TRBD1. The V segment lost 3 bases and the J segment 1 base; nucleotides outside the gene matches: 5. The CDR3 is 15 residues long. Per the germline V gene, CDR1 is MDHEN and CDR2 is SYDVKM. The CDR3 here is CASSFRDRANTEAFF. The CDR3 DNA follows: TGTGCCAGCAGTTTTAGAGACAGGGCGAACACTGAAGCTTTCTTT.

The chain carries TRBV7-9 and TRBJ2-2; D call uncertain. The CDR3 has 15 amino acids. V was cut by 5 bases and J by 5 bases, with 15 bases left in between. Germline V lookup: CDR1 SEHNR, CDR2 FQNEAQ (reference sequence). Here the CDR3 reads CASSRQGPATGELFF. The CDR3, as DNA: TGTGCCAGCAGCCGACAAGGGCCTGCGACCGGGGAGCTGTTTTTT.

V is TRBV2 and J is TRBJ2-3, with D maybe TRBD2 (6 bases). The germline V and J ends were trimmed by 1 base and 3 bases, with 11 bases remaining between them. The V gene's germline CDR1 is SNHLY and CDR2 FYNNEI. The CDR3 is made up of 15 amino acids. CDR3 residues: CASSEVGGFTDTQYF. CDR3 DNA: TGTGCCAGCAGTGAAGTGGGGGGTTTTACAGATACGCAGTATTTT.

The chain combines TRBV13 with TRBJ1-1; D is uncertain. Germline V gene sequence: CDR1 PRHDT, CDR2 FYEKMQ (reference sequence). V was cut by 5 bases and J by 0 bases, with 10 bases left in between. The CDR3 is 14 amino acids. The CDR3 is CASSPGRVNTEAFF. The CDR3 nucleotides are TGTGCCAGCAGCCCCGGGCGGGTGAACACTGAAGCTTTCTTT.

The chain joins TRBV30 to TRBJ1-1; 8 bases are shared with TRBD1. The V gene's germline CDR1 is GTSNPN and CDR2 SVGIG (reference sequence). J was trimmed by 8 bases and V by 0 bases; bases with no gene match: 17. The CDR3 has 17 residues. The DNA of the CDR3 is TGTGCCTGGAGTGTACGGGTGGACAGGGCTCTTCAGGGGGAAGCTTTCTTT. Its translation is CAWSVRVDRALQGEAFF.

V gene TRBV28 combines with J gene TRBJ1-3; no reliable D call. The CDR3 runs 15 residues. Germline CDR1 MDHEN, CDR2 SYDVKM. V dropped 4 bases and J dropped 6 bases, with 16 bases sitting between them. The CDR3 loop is CASSSVGQNENTIYF. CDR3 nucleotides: TGTGCCAGCAGTTCAGTAGGGCAGAACGAAAACACCATATATTTT.

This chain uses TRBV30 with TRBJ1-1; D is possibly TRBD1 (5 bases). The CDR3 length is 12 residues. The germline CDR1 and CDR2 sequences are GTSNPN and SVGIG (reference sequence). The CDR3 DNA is TGTGCGAGGGACCGAACCAACACTGAAGCTTTCTTT. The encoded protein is CARDRTNTEAFF.

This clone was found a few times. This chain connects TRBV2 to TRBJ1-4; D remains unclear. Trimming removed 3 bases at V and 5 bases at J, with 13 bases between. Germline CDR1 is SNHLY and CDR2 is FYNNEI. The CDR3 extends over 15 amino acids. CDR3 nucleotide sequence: TGTGCCAGCAGTGAGTGGAGGCAGGAAAATGAAAAACTGTTTTTT. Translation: CASSEWRQENEKLFF.

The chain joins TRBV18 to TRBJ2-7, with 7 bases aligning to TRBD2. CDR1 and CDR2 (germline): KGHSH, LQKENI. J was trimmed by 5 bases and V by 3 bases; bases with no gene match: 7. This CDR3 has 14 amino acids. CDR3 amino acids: CASSPQWGGDEQYF. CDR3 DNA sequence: TGTGCCAGCTCACCTCAATGGGGAGGGGACGAGCAGTACTTC.

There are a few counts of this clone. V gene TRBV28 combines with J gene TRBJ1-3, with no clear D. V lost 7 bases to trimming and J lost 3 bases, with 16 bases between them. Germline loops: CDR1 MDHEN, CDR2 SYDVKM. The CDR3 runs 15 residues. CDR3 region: CASINGRGDGNTIYF. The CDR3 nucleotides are TGTGCCAGCATCAACGGCCGGGGTGATGGAAACACCATATATTTT.

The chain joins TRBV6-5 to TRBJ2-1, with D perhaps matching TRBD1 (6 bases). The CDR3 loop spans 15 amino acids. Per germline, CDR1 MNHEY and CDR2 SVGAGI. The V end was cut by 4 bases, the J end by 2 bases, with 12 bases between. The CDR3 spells CASSSFRGPYNEQFF. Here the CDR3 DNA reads TGTGCCAGCAGTTCCTTCAGGGGACCCTACAATGAGCAGTTCTTC.